Sequencing of this TCR beta chain was carried out in a study of T cells after yellow fever vaccination. TCRdb redid the calling of the 5' RACE reads with MiXCR, one entry per CDR3 protein. The sample includes under 150,000 distinct CDR3 sequences, 7.7% of them seen just once. This clonotype was counted ten times or more. Between the trimmed V and J ends, which lost 1 base and 7 bases, there was a span of 14 bases. The CDR3 contains 15 residues. Germline-derived CDR1 and CDR2 are SGHTA and FQGNSA. This rearrangement joins TRBV7-2 to TRBJ1-5; the D gene is possibly TRBD1 (5 bases). Here the sequenced sample was CD4+ T cells sorted from PBMCs, taken 5 days after the yellow fever booster vaccination. The sequence derives from a man aged 25 to 40 who received the YFV17D yellow fever vaccine. The CDR3 DNA follows: TGTGCCAGCAGCTTAGGAGGGGCAGGGCAACAGCCCCAGCATTTT. Translating gives CASSLGGAGQQPQHF. Full variable domain (rest looked up from reference TRBV7-2 and TRBJ1-5): GAGVSQSPSNKVTEKGKDVELRCDPISGHTALYWYRQSLGQGLEFLIYFQGNSAPDKSGLPSDRFSAERTGGSVSTLTIQRTQQEDSAVYLCASSLGGAGQQPQHFGDGTRLSIL.